A selection of T cell receptor beta chains follows, all from one sample in a study of shared clonotypes between healthy human individuals. Libraries were prepared by immunoSEQ multiplex PCR; TCRdb keeps only in-frame clonotypes and omits some of them. The sample consists of over a million clones, roughly 74% of them appearing once. The sample was memory CD4+ T cells from PBMCs. These receptors all stem from a young man in good health. Some clones in this sample may be carry-over from other donors' samples. CDR3s include the opening cysteine and the closing phenylalanine or tryptophan.

V	length	J	CDR3
TRBV4-1	15	TRBJ2-5	CASSLSLGQWETQYF
TRBV27	16	TRBJ2-1	CASSSLESGSHNEQFF
TRBV6-5	15	TRBJ1-3	CASSRDRDSGNTIYF
TRBV7-3	14	TRBJ2-3	CASTNGQNTDTQYF
TRBV4-3	15	TRBJ1-5	CASSQLTGVNQPQHF
TRBV28	16	TRBJ2-3	CASSFGLGRSTDTQYF
TRBV4-2	15	TRBJ2-7	CASSRYAEESYEQYF
TRBV2	15	TRBJ1-5	CASSEQGQPNQPQHF
TRBV6-5	13	TRBJ1-1	CASRKSSPPLAFF
TRBV5-6	14	TRBJ2-7	CASSLGALQAEQYF
TRBV7-2	13	TRBJ1-5	CASSLSQGQPQHF
TRBV7-2	16	TRBJ2-7	CASSLGGGSNRNEQYF
TRBV30	13	TRBJ2-5	CAWSVGFPETQYF
TRBV25-1	13	TRBJ1-4	CASSELGNEKLFF
TRBV16	15	TRBJ1-5	CASREGRGFNQPQHF
TRBV7-8	13	TRBJ2-1	CASSLSAGNEQFF
TRBV12-5	13	TRBJ2-5	CASGPSGQETQYF
TRBV6-6	16	TRBJ2-1	CASSYWTSRSYNEQFF
TRBV18	15	TRBJ2-1	CASSPRLAGDNEQFF
TRBV7-2	15	TRBJ2-1	CASSPGGWSGNEQFF
TRBV6-1	12	TRBJ2-7	CASSFRQSEQYF
TRBV28	15	TRBJ2-7	CASSFSGTVVYEQYF
TRBV5-1	15	TRBJ2-7	CASSLPGGDAYEQYF
TRBV7-2	16	TRBJ2-1	CASSLGTGGLGTSRFF
TRBV7-2	13	TRBJ2-1	CASSLARDNEQFF
TRBV6-1	15	TRBJ2-2	CASSEAGENTGELFF
TRBV2	15	TRBJ1-1	CASSEEAGGGTEAFF
TRBV5-1	13	TRBJ1-1	CASSKGGSTEAFF
TRBV15	14	TRBJ2-5	CATSRDAGAGTQYF
TRBV15	14	TRBJ1-5	CATSWTGIGQPQHF
TRBV11-1	17	TRBJ2-1	CASSYRLAGVGYNEQFF
TRBV9	16	TRBJ2-2	CASSVEAASYTGELFF
TRBV5-4	16	TRBJ2-7	CASSWGVGAGTYEQYF
TRBV2	19	TRBJ2-1	CASSHKTSGGPTIYNEQFF
TRBV5-8	16	TRBJ2-7	CASSRSIGRWRGEQYF
TRBV2	13	TRBJ2-5	CASSGTGRETQYF
TRBV5-4	18	TRBJ2-7	CASSRKRSGAGDQDEQYF
TRBV28	12	TRBJ2-3	CASSPDRDTQYF
TRBV14	18	TRBJ2-1	CASSQEGAVRIWVDEQFF
TRBV29-1	14	TRBJ2-3	CSVLGDSTGDTQYF
TRBV6-6	14	TRBJ2-1	CAISRLAVHNEQFF
TRBV18	15	TRBJ2-7	CASSPDRGAYYEQYF
TRBV5-1	15	TRBJ2-2	CASSWGQGYTGELFF
TRBV5-1	12	TRBJ1-2	CASSPQQGALTF
TRBV28	13	TRBJ2-3	CASSLPSPGTQYF
TRBV5-4	14	TRBJ2-3	CASSEAGGGDTQYF
TRBV2	14	TRBJ1-5	CASAGTGGFQPQHF
TRBV5-8	15	TRBJ2-1	CASSLGTGVYNEQFF
TRBV18	14	TRBJ1-2	CASSPPGQGTGYTF
TRBV28	16	TRBJ1-4	CASSPRLGKGSEKLFF
TRBV28	12	TRBJ1-4	CASSGTPGELFF
TRBV5-6	14	TRBJ1-2	CASSQRDNFYGYTF
TRBV5-1	13	TRBJ2-7	CASSTVSSYEQYF